This passage covers 27 T cell receptor beta chains from one sample sequenced in a study of blood T cell repertoires in COVID-19. The repertoire was sequenced with immunoSEQ multiplex PCR; TCRdb's copy has only in-frame clones and lacks some. Among over 150,000 clones, around 85% were seen once, and the ten largest hold roughly 9.1%. Sequencing used peripheral blood. The receptors here all came from a man aged 50-59 years with active or convalescent COVID-19.

The genes are TRBV5-1 and TRBJ2-1; 10 bases agree with TRBD2. Germline values: CDR1 SGHRS, CDR2 YFSETQ. The length of the CDR3 is 15 residues. With V trimmed by 4 bases and J by 6 bases, 7 bases remained unmatched. CDR3 bases: TGCGCCAGCAGCAGTCTAGCGGGAGAAGGCAATGAGCAGTTCTTC. It yields the protein CASSSLAGEGNEQFF.

The J gene is TRBJ2-2, the V gene TRBV19; a possible D gene is TRBD1 (6 bases). The V gene lost 5 bases and the J gene lost 7 bases, with 20 bases spanning the gap. CDR3 size: 16 residues. Germline values: CDR1 LNHDA, CDR2 SQIVND (reference sequence). The CDR3 sequence: CASSPKGRGRNGELFF. For the CDR3, the DNA is TGTGCCAGTAGTCCTAAGGGCAGGGGAAGAAACGGGGAGCTGTTTTTT.

This sequence joins TRBV18 and TRBJ1-1; the D gene is possibly TRBD1 (6 bases). This CDR3 is 13 amino acids long. Germline values: CDR1 KGHSH, CDR2 LQKENI. V was pared by 6 bases and J by 4 bases, with 12 bases between. For the CDR3, the DNA is TGTGCCAGCTCCCGCGGACAGATCACTGAAGCTTTCTTT. Its protein is CASSRGQITEAFF.

The V gene is TRBV7-2, the J gene TRBJ2-7; D possibly corresponds to TRBD2 (5 bases). Per germline, CDR1 SGHTA and CDR2 FQGNSA. The V end lost 5 bases, the J end lost 3 bases, and 11 bases lay between the germline ends. CDR3 length: 13 residues. The CDR3 bases are TGTGCCAGCAGCCACGGGGTGATCTACGAGCAGTACTTC. Protein: CASSHGVIYEQYF.

V and J are TRBV5-4 and TRBJ2-3, with D possibly being TRBD2 (6 bases). Germline V lookup: CDR1 SGHNT, CDR2 YYREEE (reference sequence). The length of the CDR3 is 13 residues. The V end was cut by 0 bases, the J end by 8 bases, with 10 bases between. The CDR3 protein is CASSLASATTQYF. In DNA form, the CDR3 reads TGTGCCAGCAGCTTGGCTAGCGCGACTACGCAGTATTTT. The whole variable domain, filled in from reference TRBV5-4 and TRBJ2-3, reads ETGVTQSPTHLIKTRGQQVTLRCSSQSGHNTVSWYQQALGQGPQFIFQYYREEENGRGNFPPRFSGLQFPNYSSELNVNALELDDSALYLCASSLASATTQYFGPGTRLTVL.

CDR3 residues: CASSLGTSSNYGYTF. The CDR3 bases are TGTGCCAGCAGCTTGGGGACAAGTTCTAACTATGGCTACACCTTC. The chain carries TRBV11-2 and TRBJ1-2, with D possibly being TRBD1 (6 bases). The CDR3 contains 15 residues. The V end was cut by 3 bases, the J end by 0 bases, with 11 bases between. Germline CDR1 and CDR2: SGHAT and FQNNGV.

V usage is TRBV19 and J usage is TRBJ1-5, with D possibly matching TRBD1 (5 bases). The V end lost 6 bases, the J end lost 0 bases, and 12 bases lay between the germline ends. The CDR3 contains 15 residues. The V gene's germline CDR1 is LNHDA and CDR2 SQIVND (reference sequence). The CDR3 reads CASSRVHYSNQPQHF. In DNA form, the CDR3 reads TGTGCCAGTAGCAGGGTCCACTATAGCAATCAGCCCCAGCATTTT.

This rearrangement joins TRBV5-6 to TRBJ1-2, with TRBD1 identical over 9 bases. The J segment lost 8 bases and the V segment lost 2 bases, leaving 7 bases of the junction unmatched. The length of the CDR3 is 14 residues. Per the germline V gene, CDR1 is SGHDT and CDR2 is YYEEEE. The chain's CDR3 is CASSFGTGNQGYTF. CDR3 bases: TGTGCCAGCAGCTTCGGGACAGGGAATCAGGGCTACACCTTC.

This clone was observed a single time. The chain recombines TRBV29-1 with TRBJ1-2, with a tentative D call TRBD1 (5 bases). Germline V gene data show CDR1 as SQVTM and CDR2 as ANQGSEA. The CDR3 sequence is 14 residues long. The ends were cut back, 2 bases at V and 2 bases at J, with 12 bases in the middle. CDR3 loop: CSVEWSYRNYGYTF. CDR3 nucleotides: TGCAGCGTTGAATGGTCTTACAGGAACTATGGCTACACCTTC. The full variable domain, rest sourced from reference TRBV29-1 and TRBJ1-2, is SAVISQKPSRDICQRGTSLTIQCQVDSQVTMMFWYRQQPGQSLTLIATANQGSEATYESGFVIDKFPISRPNLTFSTLTVSNMSPEDSSIYLCSVEWSYRNYGYTFGSGTRLTVV.

This rearrangement joins TRBV4-2 to TRBJ1-6; a possible D gene is TRBD1 (6 bases). The V end lost 4 bases, the J end lost 0 bases, and 13 bases lay between the germline ends. Germline CDR1 LGHNA, CDR2 YNFKEQ. The CDR3 is 17 residues long. The CDR3 sequence: CASSPRTDSSYNSPLHF. Here the CDR3 DNA reads TGTGCCAGCAGCCCGAGGACAGACAGCTCCTATAATTCACCCCTCCACTTT.

The sample holds a few counts of this clone. The rearrangement joins TRBV6-5 to TRBJ2-1; D might be TRBD1 (6 bases). Germline lookup yields CDR1 MNHEY and CDR2 SVGAGI. With 6 bases removed from V and 4 bases from J, the gap between germline ends came to 10 bases. CDR3 length equals 13 residues. The CDR3 nucleotides read TGTGCCAGCAGCCTAGGACAGTACAATGAGCAGTTCTTC. Amino acid sequence: CASSLGQYNEQFF.

This chain joins TRBV3-1 (or the pseudogene TRBV3-2) and TRBJ2-2, with a tentative D call TRBD2 (6 bases). The V end lost 8 bases, the J end lost 2 bases, and 15 bases lay between the germline ends. Looked up from germline, CDR1 is LGHDT and CDR2 is YNNKEL (reference sequence). CDR3 length: 15 residues. CDR3 nucleotides: TGTGCCAGCCACCAGGAGGGATTAAACACCGGGGAGCTGTTTTTT. Translated: CASHQEGLNTGELFF.

The chain uses TRBV11-2 and TRBJ1-6, with D uncertain. The CDR3 consists of 17 residues. The germline CDR1 and CDR2 sequences are SGHAT and FQNNGV. The V end was cut by 2 bases, the J end by 0 bases, with 11 bases between. The CDR3 spells CASSLLGVSSYNSPLHF. The CDR3 bases are TGTGCCAGCAGCTTATTAGGAGTGAGCTCCTATAATTCACCCCTCCACTTT.

The V gene is TRBV5-1, the J gene TRBJ2-5; 7 bases are shared with TRBD1. Germline loops: CDR1 SGHRS, CDR2 YFSETQ. This CDR3 contains 14 residues. J was trimmed by 1 base and V by 4 bases; bases with no gene match: 4. CDR3 bases: TGCGCCAGCAGCGTCGGGACAGCCCAAGAGACCCAGTACTTC. Protein product: CASSVGTAQETQYF.

The chain is built from TRBV27 and TRBJ1-1, with 7 bases identical to TRBD1. From germline, CDR1 is MNHEY and CDR2 SMNVEV (reference sequence). With V trimmed by 9 bases and J by 2 bases, 15 bases remained unmatched. The CDR3 is 16 amino acids. CDR3 sequence: CASRDLGQGDNTEAFF. The DNA for the CDR3 is TGTGCCAGTAGAGACTTAGGTCAGGGGGATAACACTGAAGCTTTCTTT.

The rearrangement uses TRBV30 and TRBJ2-7; weak D call: TRBD2 (6 bases). Germline loops: CDR1 GTSNPN, CDR2 SVGIG (reference sequence). This CDR3 region has 13 residues. Trimming removed 4 bases from V and 5 bases from J, with 15 bases in between. DNA of the CDR3: TGTGCCTGGACCGACGGGCTAGCGAACGAGCAGTACTTC. This gives the protein CAWTDGLANEQYF.

This clone was counted a single time. The J gene is TRBJ2-3, the V gene TRBV5-1; D is perhaps TRBD1 (5 bases). The CDR3 has 15 amino acids. Germline V gives CDR1 SGHRS, CDR2 YFSETQ. Between the trimmed V and J ends, which lost 8 bases and 0 bases, there was a span of 16 bases. CDR3 nucleotide sequence: TGCGCCAGTACCACCAGGGTAGGAAGCACAGATACGCAGTATTTT. The encoded protein is CASTTRVGSTDTQYF.

A few counts support this clone. The gene calls are TRBV6-5 and TRBJ2-7; tentatively, D is TRBD2 (5 bases). CDR3 length: 15 amino acids. V was shortened by 7 bases and J by 4 bases, with 20 bases between the two germline ends. Germline CDR1 MNHEY, CDR2 SVGAGI. The CDR3 region has the DNA TGTGCCAGCACAGGTGGTCCTTTCGGGGAATACGAGCAGTACTTC. It encodes CASTGGPFGEYEQYF.

The CDR3 protein is CARRTRPYNEQFF. CDR3 DNA sequence: TGTGCCCGCCGGACTAGACCCTACAATGAGCAGTTCTTC. The rearrangement links TRBV2 to TRBJ2-1; 7 bases fit TRBD2. CDR3 size: 13 residues. The germline V gene encodes CDR1 SNHLY and CDR2 FYNNEI. The V segment lost 11 bases and the J segment 2 bases; nucleotides outside the gene matches: 6.

The CDR3 sequence is CASSLNSGRALDTQYF. As DNA, the CDR3 is TGCGCCAGCAGCTTGAATAGCGGGAGGGCCCTAGATACGCAGTATTTT. The chain couples TRBV5-1 to TRBJ2-3; 11 nucleotides match TRBD2. The CDR3 has 16 amino acids. The ends lost 1 base at V and 5 bases at J; junction bases unmatched: 6. From germline, CDR1 is SGHRS and CDR2 YFSETQ.

In this sample, this clone turned up once. V is TRBV24-1 and J is TRBJ1-5, with D hard to call. The CDR3 is 15 amino acids. V was cut by 2 bases and J by 5 bases, with 12 bases left in between. Per the germline V gene, CDR1 is KGHDR and CDR2 is SFDVKD. CDR3 bases: TGTGCCACCAGTGATTCGAGGAAGAGAGATCAGCCCCAGCATTTT. Its translation: CATSDSRKRDQPQHF.

This clone came up once. The chain couples TRBV4-1 to TRBJ2-1, with D possibly TRBD2 on 5 matching bases. Trimming shortened V by 4 bases and J by 6 bases, and 22 bases separated the two germline ends. Germline lookup yields CDR1 MGHRA and CDR2 YSYEKL. The length of the CDR3 is 17 residues. For the CDR3, the DNA is TGCGCCAGCAGCCGCCGGGGTGGCACCCCAGACTTCAATGAGCAGTTCTTC. It yields the protein CASSRRGGTPDFNEQFF.

The J gene is TRBJ2-4, the V gene TRBV30; possible D gene TRBD2, 5 bases. The CDR3 sequence is 14 residues long. Germline V gene sequence: CDR1 GTSNPN, CDR2 SVGIG (reference sequence). V gave up 0 bases and J gave up 2 bases, with 8 bases separating them. DNA for the CDR3: TGTGCCTGGAGTGTCGAGGGTCCCAAAAACATTCAGTACTTC. It is translated as CAWSVEGPKNIQYF.

The J gene is TRBJ1-4, the V gene TRBV4-3, with D possibly being TRBD1 (6 bases). In germline, CDR1 is LGHNA, CDR2 YSLEER. Trimming removed 1 base from V and 8 bases from J, with 17 bases in between. This CDR3 has 16 amino acids. The CDR3 nucleotides read TGCGCCAGCAGCCAAGTAACAACAGGGCAGGGGGAAAAACTGTTTTTT. Translation gives CASSQVTTGQGEKLFF.

V gene TRBV2 combines with J gene TRBJ2-1; the match to TRBD2 covers 8 bases. The CDR3 is made up of 14 amino acids. The germline V gene has CDR1 SNHLY and CDR2 FYNNEI. V lost 7 bases to trimming and J lost 4 bases; unmatched junction nucleotides: 6. CDR3 coding DNA: TGTGCCAGCAACGGCGGGAGGTATTACAATGAGCAGTTCTTC. Encoded protein: CASNGGRYYNEQFF.

This sequence joins TRBV29-1 and TRBJ2-3; D gene ambiguous. This CDR3 has 13 residues. CDR1 is SQVTM and CDR2 is ANQGSEA in the germline V gene. V gave up 3 bases and J gave up 0 bases, with 7 bases separating them. Written as DNA, the CDR3 is TGCAGCGTTGACCCCCATAGCACAGATACGCAGTATTTT. This sequence encodes CSVDPHSTDTQYF.

V gene TRBV27 combines with J gene TRBJ1-6; the D gene is possibly TRBD1 (5 bases). The CDR3 has 14 residues. Trimming removed 2 bases from V and 7 bases from J, with 9 bases in between. Germline CDR1 reads MNHEY; CDR2 reads SMNVEV (reference sequence). In DNA, the CDR3 is TGTGCCAGCAGTTTAGGAGGGGTGAATTCACCCCTCCACTTT. Encoded protein: CASSLGGVNSPLHF.